Presented here are 16 T cell receptor beta chains from one specimen sequenced in a study of regulatory T cells in long-lasting Graves disease. Time point reported: persistent/refractory GD, antithyroid drugs over 5 years with positive TRAb. The TCR library used RNA extracted from PBMCs. The authors built TCR beta libraries using iRepertoire HTBI primers and Arm-PCR of CDR3 regions. TCRdb re-called the multiplex PCR reads with MiXCR, one entry per CDR3 protein. The profile covers 700,000 or so distinct CDR3 sequences, with 25% to 30% appearing a single time and 42% taken by the ten largest. The source was peripheral blood mononuclear cells (PBMCs), collected when the disease was refractory, from a patient treated with antithyroid drugs. Receptor source: a female donor with Graves disease.

This chain joins TRBV20-1 and TRBJ1-5; TRBD1 agrees at 8 bases. This CDR3 spans 17 amino acids. The trim removed 4 bases at V and 7 bases at J, leaving 18 bases unmatched. Per the germline V gene, CDR1 is DFQATT and CDR2 is SNEGSKA (reference sequence). The CDR3: CSATSRDRRIWWQPQHF. CDR3 sequence (DNA): TGCAGTGCTACCTCCCGGGACAGGAGAATATGGTGGCAGCCCCAGCATTTT.

The table lists this clonotype with a few counts. This chain joins TRBV12-3 or TRBV12-4 and TRBJ2-6; D is ambiguous. The CDR3 extends over 19 amino acids. Trimming pared 5 bases from V and 0 bases from J, leaving 20 bases between. The CDR3 DNA follows: TGTGCCAGCAGTGAATACGCAGGTCCCCTGAGCTCTGGGGCCAACGTCCTGACTTTC. Residues: CASSEYAGPLSSGANVLTF.

The chain has TRBV2 and TRBJ2-2, with D perhaps TRBD2 (6 bases). The CDR3 runs 16 residues. V was shortened by 3 bases and J by 4 bases, with 15 bases between the two germline ends. Germline V gene sequence: CDR1 SNHLY, CDR2 FYNNEI. The DNA for the CDR3 is TGTGCCAGCAGTGAGAGACTAGAGAGATGCACCGGGGAGCTGTTTTTT. Translating it yields CASSERLERCTGELFF.

The rearrangement joins TRBV7-6 to TRBJ2-5; D gene unclear. The germline gives CDR1 SGHVS, CDR2 FNYEAQ. Trimming pared 2 bases from V and 5 bases from J, leaving 9 bases between. The length of the CDR3 is 13 residues. The CDR3 bases are TGTGCCAGCAGCTTAATAACGTCCGAGACCCAGTACTTC. Amino acid sequence: CASSLITSETQYF.

On this clonotype itself: A single base separates this from a much larger clone, so it may be a read error. The genes are TRBV5-1 and TRBJ1-1, with D maybe TRBD1 (5 bases). V shed 4 bases and J shed 1 base, with 11 bases lying between them. The CDR3 length is 14 residues. Germline CDR1 SGHRS, CDR2 YFSETQ. CDR3 amino acids: CASSPEGSNTEAFF. The CDR3, as DNA: TGCGCCAGCAGCCCGGAGGGGTCGAACACTGAAGCTTTCTTT.

Concerning this clonotype itself: One end of the junction is discordant with germline, which a read error may explain. The chain carries TRBV25-1 and TRBJ2-5; D is unresolved. Germline values: CDR1 MGHDK, CDR2 SYGVNS. The length of the CDR3 is 12 residues. The CDR3 DNA is TGTGCCGGCAGTGAATATCTAGGGACCCAGTACTTC. Residues: CAGSEYLGTQYF. Filled out from reference TRBV25-1 and TRBJ2-5, the complete variable domain reads EADIYQTPRYLVIGTGKKITLECSQTMGHDKMYWYQQDPGMELHLIHYSYGVNSTEKGDLSSESTVSRIRTEHFPLTLESARPSHTSQYLCAGSEYLGTQYFGPGTRLLVL.

V is TRBV6-1 and J is TRBJ1-4, with 7 positions matching TRBD1. This CDR3 region has 13 residues. Germline V lookup: CDR1 MNHNS, CDR2 SASEGT. Trimming cost V 2 bases and J 10 bases; bases outside gene matches: 4. The CDR3 bases are TGTGCCAGCAGTGAAAGGGACAGAGGAAAACTGTTTTTT. Its translation: CASSERDRGKLFF.

CDR3: CASSVQAGLEGNIQYF. DNA of the CDR3: TGTGCCAGCAGCGTGCAGGCGGGACTAGAGGGTAACATTCAGTACTTC. The J gene is TRBJ2-4, the V gene TRBV9; TRBD2 matches 8 bases. Germline V CDR1 and CDR2: SGDLS, YYNGEE. Losses at the gene ends were 2 bases for V and 7 bases for J; bases not matched to a gene: 11. The CDR3 has 16 amino acids.

This clonotype was found a few times. This chain links TRBV6-2 or TRBV6-3 with TRBJ2-5; D possibly matches TRBD1 or TRBD2 (6 bases each). The germline gives CDR1 MNHEY, CDR2 SVGEGT. V lost 4 bases and J 0 bases, leaving 15 bases between the germline ends. The CDR3 totals 16 residues. This CDR3 is CASSSQGGTNQETQYF. The CDR3 DNA is TGTGCCAGCAGTTCCCAAGGGGGGACAAACCAAGAGACCCAGTACTTC.

This chain uses TRBV6-1 with TRBJ1-6; 8 bases line up with TRBD1. This CDR3 comprises 14 residues. Unmatched junction bases numbered 2, after V lost 5 bases and J lost 5 bases. Germline CDR1 MNHNS, CDR2 SASEGT. The DNA of the CDR3 is TGTGCCAGCAGTCGGGACAGGAATAATTCACCCCTCCACTTT. This gives the protein CASSRDRNNSPLHF.

In the case of this clonotype: The junction does not match germline at one end; this may be a read error. The chain joins TRBV15 to TRBJ1-1; D unclear. CDR1 and CDR2 from the germline V gene are LNHNV and YYDKDF (reference sequence). CDR3 length equals 14 residues. CDR3 protein: CVTSRVLTVVGAFF. The CDR3 DNA is TGTGTCACCAGCAGAGTCTTGACGGTCGTAGGAGCTTTCTTT.

This clonotype was detected once. This chain joins TRBV4-1 and TRBJ1-5; 7 nucleotides agree with TRBD1. The CDR3 runs 15 residues. V shed 0 bases and J 6 bases; nucleotides not matched to a gene: 5. Germline CDR1 MGHRA, CDR2 YSYEKL. Here the CDR3 DNA reads TGCGCCAGCAGCCAAGATTGGGACAGTTTTCAGCCCCAGCATTTT. Amino acids: CASSQDWDSFQPQHF.

The chain employs TRBV18 and TRBJ2-5; TRBD2 matches 7 bases. CDR1 and CDR2 (germline): KGHSH, LQKENI. Losses at the gene ends were 5 bases for V and 1 base for J; bases not matched to a gene: 10. The CDR3 covers 16 residues. CDR3 region: CASSSLSGNIQETQYF. The CDR3 DNA is TGTGCCAGCTCATCACTCAGCGGGAACATCCAAGAGACCCAGTACTTC.

This clonotype was seen a few times. The V call is TRBV5-1, the J call TRBJ1-4; D not certain. The V end was cut by 1 base, the J end by 7 bases, with 11 bases between. Germline V gives CDR1 SGHRS, CDR2 YFSETQ. This CDR3 has 14 amino acids. Written as DNA, the CDR3 is TGCGCCAGCAGCTTGAGTACACCTTCTGAAAAACTGTTTTTT. This encodes CASSLSTPSEKLFF.

The genes are TRBV5-1 and TRBJ2-5, with D perhaps being TRBD1 or TRBD2 (5 bases each). With 3 bases removed from V and 5 bases from J, the gap between germline ends came to 14 bases. The germline gives CDR1 SGHRS, CDR2 YFSETQ. The CDR3 length is 14 residues. Here the CDR3 reads CASSSDWDGETQYF. Here the CDR3 DNA reads TGCGCCAGCAGCTCGGACTGGGACGGGGAGACCCAGTACTTC.

This clonotype was counted a few times. V and J are TRBV5-1 and TRBJ1-1, with D hard to call. Trimming took 2 bases from V and 9 from J, leaving 8 bases between them. The germline gives CDR1 SGHRS, CDR2 YFSETQ. There are 11 residues in the CDR3. The CDR3 nucleotides are TGCGCCAGCAGCTTAGCCGGACAAGCTTTCTTT. Amino acid sequence: CASSLAGQAFF.